What follows are 22 T cell receptor beta chains derived from one specimen sequenced in a study of blood T cell repertoires in COVID-19. Produced via immunoSEQ multiplex PCR; TCRdb's table is partial and in-frame only. This table holds about 340,000 clones, around 80% found once. Material: peripheral blood. Receptors originate from a man aged 25 to 40 with active or convalescent COVID-19.

This chain links TRBV6-2 or TRBV6-3 with TRBJ1-2; 7 bases match TRBD1. Germline CDR1 and CDR2: MNHEY and SVGEGT. The CDR3 covers 14 residues. The V gene end was trimmed by 4 bases and the J gene end by 8 bases; junction bases not matched to a gene: 10. CDR3 coding DNA: TGTGCCAGCAGTTTCAGCTACGACAGGGTCGGCTACACCTTC. This codes for CASSFSYDRVGYTF.

The chain combines TRBV6-6 with TRBJ2-5; 7 bases align to TRBD1. The CDR3 loop spans 15 amino acids. The germline CDR1 and CDR2 sequences are MNHNY and SVGAGI (reference sequence). The J segment lost 2 bases and the V segment lost 6 bases, leaving 9 bases of the junction unmatched. The CDR3 spells CASRKDRAGQETQYF. DNA of the CDR3: TGTGCCAGCAGAAAAGACAGGGCTGGACAAGAGACCCAGTACTTC.

V usage is TRBV6-4 and J usage is TRBJ1-1; D remains unclear. Germline CDR1 reads MRHNA; CDR2 reads SNTAGT. V lost 2 bases and J lost 0, with 4 bases in between. The CDR3 consists of 13 residues. CDR3 nucleotide sequence: TGTGCCAGCAGTGACCGGGTGAACACTGAAGCTTTCTTT. This translates into CASSDRVNTEAFF.

The CDR3 protein is CASSQWPGVTPPEAFF. In DNA, the CDR3 is TGTGCCAGCAGCCAATGGCCAGGGGTTACCCCCCCGGAAGCTTTCTTT. V and J are TRBV3-1 (or the pseudogene TRBV3-2) and TRBJ1-1, with TRBD1 as a possible D gene (6 bases). In germline, CDR1 is LGHDT, CDR2 YNNKEL (reference sequence). CDR3 length equals 16 residues. V was cut by 2 bases and J by 8 bases, with 21 bases left in between.

The chain recombines TRBV9 with TRBJ1-1, with TRBD1 matching over 8 bases. With 8 bases clipped from V and 6 bases from J, the junction kept 15 bases outside the gene matches. The CDR3 length is 15 residues. Germline V CDR1 and CDR2: SGDLS, YYNGEE. As DNA, the CDR3 is TGTGCCAGACCGGAGACAGGGGAGGGTAGGGCTGAAGCTTTCTTT. This gives the protein CARPETGEGRAEAFF. Full variable domain (rest looked up from reference TRBV9 and TRBJ1-1): DSGVTQTPKHLITATGQRVTLRCSPRSGDLSVYWYQQSLDQGLQFLIQYYNGEERAKGNILERFSAQQFPDLHSELNLSSLELGDSALYFCARPETGEGRAEAFFGQGTRLTVV.

V usage is TRBV30 and J usage is TRBJ1-3; 7 nucleotides align to TRBD1. Germline V lookup: CDR1 GTSNPN, CDR2 SVGIG (reference sequence). V dropped 0 bases and J dropped 2; count of bases not matched to a gene: 1. The CDR3 totals 14 residues. The CDR3 here is CAWSVQGAGNTIYF. Written as DNA, the CDR3 is TGTGCCTGGAGTGTTCAGGGGGCTGGAAACACCATATATTTT.

The CDR3 reads CASSLVGQDSYEQYF. CDR3 coding DNA: TGTGCCAGCAGCTTAGTTGGACAGGACTCCTACGAGCAGTACTTC. This chain connects TRBV7-2 to TRBJ2-7, with 7 bases identical to TRBD1. The CDR3 is 15 residues long. Per the germline V gene, CDR1 is SGHTA and CDR2 is FQGNSA. The V segment lost 1 base and the J segment 0 bases; nucleotides outside the gene matches: 3.

This clone was recorded once. The chain recombines TRBV27 with TRBJ1-1; D is unclear. Deletions cut 8 bases from V and 1 base from J, with 14 bases between. This CDR3 has 14 amino acids. Per germline, CDR1 MNHEY and CDR2 SMNVEV (reference sequence). The chain's CDR3 is CASSPPGRNTEAFF. CDR3 sequence (DNA): TGTGCCAGCTCCCCGCCGGGGAGGAACACTGAAGCTTTCTTT.

At least ten counts were recorded for this clone. V usage is TRBV29-1 and J usage is TRBJ2-1; 7 bases are a match to TRBD1. Germline values: CDR1 SQVTM, CDR2 ANQGSEA. The CDR3 sequence is 15 residues long. The J segment lost 0 bases and the V segment lost 3 bases, leaving 5 bases of the junction unmatched. The CDR3 nucleotides are TGCAGCGTTGACCCCGGGACAGTCTCCTACAATGAGCAGTTCTTC. Its protein is CSVDPGTVSYNEQFF.

This chain uses TRBV11-2 with TRBJ1-1; 7 nucleotides line up with TRBD1. J gave up 1 base and V 3 bases, and 2 bases lay outside the gene matches. Per the germline V gene, CDR1 is SGHAT and CDR2 is FQNNGV. The CDR3 is made up of 14 amino acids. The CDR3 loop reads CASSFGQANTEAFF. CDR3 sequence (DNA): TGTGCCAGCAGCTTCGGACAGGCGAACACTGAAGCTTTCTTT.

This clone showed up just once. The chain is built from TRBV7-2 and TRBJ2-1, with a tentative D call TRBD2 (6 bases). This CDR3 is built from 14 residues. Trimming removed 7 bases from V and 2 bases from J, with 12 bases in between. In germline, CDR1 is SGHTA, CDR2 FQGNSA. The CDR3 spells CASKVLAAYNEQFF. CDR3 in DNA: TGTGCCAGCAAGGTCTTAGCGGCCTACAATGAGCAGTTCTTC.

This clone has a single count. The DNA of the CDR3 is TGCAGCGTTGAGTATAACTATGGCTACACCTTC. Amino acid sequence: CSVEYNYGYTF. This chain links TRBV29-1 with TRBJ1-2; D call uncertain. V lost 3 bases, J lost 1 base, and 3 bases lay in between. Germline V gene sequence: CDR1 SQVTM, CDR2 ANQGSEA. The CDR3 is 11 amino acids. The full variable domain, in which reference TRBV29-1 and TRBJ1-2 provide the parts outside the CDR3, is SAVISQKPSRDICQRGTSLTIQCQVDSQVTMMFWYRQQPGQSLTLIATANQGSEATYESGFVIDKFPISRPNLTFSTLTVSNMSPEDSSIYLCSVEYNYGYTFGSGTRLTVV.

The chain joins TRBV10-3 to TRBJ1-2, with 7 nucleotides matching TRBD1. Germline assignment: CDR1 ENHRY and CDR2 SYGVKD. Germline trimming cut 6 bases from V and 8 bases from J; bases unmatched to any gene: 9. The CDR3 is made up of 13 amino acids. Here the CDR3 reads CAISQGQDHGYTF. Written as DNA, the CDR3 is TGTGCCATCAGCCAAGGACAGGACCACGGCTACACCTTC.

The CDR3 spells CASGQGGEQFF. The CDR3 DNA reads as TGCGCCAGCGGACAGGGGGGTGAGCAGTTCTTC. The V call is TRBV4-3, the J call TRBJ2-1; 10 nucleotides agree with TRBD1. Germline CDR1 is LGHNA and CDR2 is YSLEER. The CDR3 sequence is 11 residues long. Trimming took 8 bases from V and 9 from J; bases not matched to a gene: 1.

The gene calls are TRBV5-5 and TRBJ1-5; possibly TRBD1 for D (5 bases). The CDR3 spans 14 residues. Germline assignment: CDR1 SGHKS and CDR2 YYEKEE (reference sequence). The V and J ends lost 4 bases and 7 bases respectively, with 15 bases between them. The CDR3 DNA sequence: TGTGCCAGCAGCCTTCCGGGGGGTTCACAGCCCCAGCATTTT. Translation gives CASSLPGGSQPQHF.

In nucleotides, the CDR3 is TGTGCCAGCAGCCAACTGGCGCAGGGTTTGAGGGAGACCCAGTACTTC. This translates into CASSQLAQGLRETQYF. The V gene is TRBV3-1 (or the pseudogene TRBV3-2), the J gene TRBJ2-5; possibly TRBD1 for D (5 bases). The CDR3 totals 16 residues. Trimming took off 2 bases at V and 5 bases at J, with 18 bases between the two ends. CDR1 and CDR2 from the germline V gene are LGHDT and YNNKEL (reference sequence).

The V and J genes are TRBV5-5 and TRBJ2-7, with TRBD2 as a possible D gene (7 bases). From germline, CDR1 is SGHKS and CDR2 YYEKEE (reference sequence). Trimming removed 1 base from V and 2 bases from J, with 10 bases in between. The CDR3 has 14 amino acids. The CDR3 nucleotides read TGTGCCAGCAGCTTGACAGGGACTACCTACGAGCAGTACTTC. Protein product: CASSLTGTTYEQYF.

The chain couples TRBV19 to TRBJ2-5; 7 positions match TRBD1. J was trimmed by 4 bases and V by 7 bases; bases with no gene match: 3. The length of the CDR3 is 12 residues. From germline, CDR1 is LNHDA and CDR2 SQIVND (reference sequence). CDR3 loop: CASKGGRETQYF. The CDR3 coding sequence is TGTGCCAGTAAAGGGGGCCGAGAGACCCAGTACTTC.

This clone was counted a single time. This chain uses TRBV5-4 with TRBJ1-2, with D perhaps matching TRBD1 (6 bases). The CDR3 totals 15 residues. Germline-derived CDR1 and CDR2 are SGHNT and YYREEE (reference sequence). With 4 bases removed from V and 2 bases from J, the gap between germline ends came to 15 bases. The CDR3 reads CASSLKTGKNYGYTF. CDR3 in DNA: TGTGCCAGCAGCCTAAAAACAGGGAAGAACTATGGCTACACCTTC.

This clone was detected once. This chain uses TRBV19 with TRBJ1-5, with D tentatively TRBD1 (5 bases). Germline-derived CDR1 and CDR2 are LNHDA and SQIVND (reference sequence). The CDR3 loop spans 16 amino acids. V was shortened by 2 bases and J by 3 bases, with 14 bases between the two germline ends. The chain's CDR3 is CASSIPAGPLNQPQHF. In DNA form, the CDR3 reads TGTGCCAGTAGTATACCCGCAGGGCCACTCAATCAGCCCCAGCATTTT.

V usage is TRBV15 and J usage is TRBJ2-3; maybe TRBD2 (6 bases). From germline, CDR1 is LNHNV and CDR2 YYDKDF (reference sequence). V dropped 7 bases and J dropped 2 bases, with 13 bases sitting between them. This CDR3 is 14 amino acids long. For the CDR3, the DNA is TGTGCCACCAAACGGGAGCTCAACACAGATACGCAGTATTTT. Amino acids: CATKRELNTDTQYF.

In DNA, the CDR3 is TGTGCCTGGAGTGTATTCAACAGGGGGGACCAGCCCCAGCATTTT. Translated: CAWSVFNRGDQPQHF. J is TRBJ1-5 and V is TRBV30; TRBD1 matches at 8 bases. Germline V CDR1 and CDR2: GTSNPN, SVGIG (reference sequence). With 0 bases clipped from V and 7 bases from J, the junction kept 8 bases outside the gene matches. CDR3 length: 15 amino acids.